This T cell receptor (beta chain) came from a study of T cell repertoires in cytomegalovirus infection. At the level of the study: It was recently identified HLA-C-restricted and well-studied HLA-B-restricted CMV epitopes that the study used. Public signatures in TCR beta pointed to CMV infection and matching HLA type. General study points: There were HLA-C-restricted CMV-specific TCR beta clonotypes dominating the ex vivo response. Pooled public TCR beta family frequency picked out CMV carriers with the relevant HLA.

Details on this clonotype: Its antigen is unidentified.

TCRdb fed the reads into MiXCR, producing one record per CDR3 protein. The sample carries fewer than 1,000,000 distinct CDR3 sequences, about a third recorded once. V was shortened by 0 bases and J by 3 bases, with 15 bases between the two germline ends. This CDR3 contains 16 residues. Germline CDR1 is PRHDT and CDR2 is FYEKMQ (reference sequence). Sequenced material: cultured CD8+ T cells from PBMCs, taken from culture after CMV antigen stimulation. This receptor was identified in a human donor in good health (CMV status not recorded). Some clones in this sample may be carry-over from other donors' samples. The chain combines TRBV13 with TRBJ2-7; weak D call: TRBD2 (6 bases). The DNA of the CDR3 is TGTGCCAGCAGCTTAGGCGGGGGAAGCAGTAACTACGAGCAGTACTTC. It specifies CASSLGGGSSNYEQYF.